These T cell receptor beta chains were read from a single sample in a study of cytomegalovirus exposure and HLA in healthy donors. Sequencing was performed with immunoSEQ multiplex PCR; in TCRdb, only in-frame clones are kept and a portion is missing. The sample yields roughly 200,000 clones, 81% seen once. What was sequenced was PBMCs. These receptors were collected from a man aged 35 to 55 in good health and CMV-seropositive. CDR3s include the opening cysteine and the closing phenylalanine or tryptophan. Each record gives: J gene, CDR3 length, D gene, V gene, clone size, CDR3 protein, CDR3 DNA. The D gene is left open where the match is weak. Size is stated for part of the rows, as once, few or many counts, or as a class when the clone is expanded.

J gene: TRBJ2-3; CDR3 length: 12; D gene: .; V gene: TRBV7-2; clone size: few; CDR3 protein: CASSLRVDTQYF; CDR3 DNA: TGTGCCAGCAGCTTACGGGTAGATACGCAGTATTTT
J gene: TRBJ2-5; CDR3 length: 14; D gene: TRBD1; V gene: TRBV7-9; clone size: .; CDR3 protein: CASSFWTGEETQYF; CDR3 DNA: TGTGCCAGCAGCTTTTGGACAGGCGAAGAGACCCAGTACTTC
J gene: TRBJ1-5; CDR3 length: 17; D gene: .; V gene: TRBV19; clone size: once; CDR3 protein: CASSIVLRAYSNQPQHF; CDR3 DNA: TGTGCCAGTAGTATAGTTCTCAGGGCTTATAGCAATCAGCCCCAGCATTTT
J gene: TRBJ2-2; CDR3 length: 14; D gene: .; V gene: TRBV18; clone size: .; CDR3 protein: CASSPSTNTGELFF; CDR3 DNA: TGTGCCAGCTCACCTTCAACGAACACCGGGGAGCTGTTTTTT
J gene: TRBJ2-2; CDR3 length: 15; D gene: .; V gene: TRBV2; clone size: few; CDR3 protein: CASTQSSPNTGELFF; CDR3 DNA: TGTGCCAGCACCCAGAGTAGCCCGAACACCGGGGAGCTGTTTTTT
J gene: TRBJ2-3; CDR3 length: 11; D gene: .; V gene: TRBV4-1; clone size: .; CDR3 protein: CASHGRGTQYF; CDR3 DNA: TGCGCCAGCCACGGTAGGGGTACGCAGTATTTT
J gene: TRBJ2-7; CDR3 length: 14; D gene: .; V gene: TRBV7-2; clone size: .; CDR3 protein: CASSLATDSYEQYF; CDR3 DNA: TGTGCCAGCAGCTTAGCCACAGATTCCTACGAGCAGTACTTC
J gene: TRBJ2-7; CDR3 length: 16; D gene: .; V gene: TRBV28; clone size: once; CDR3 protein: CASSPPGSGAPYEQYF; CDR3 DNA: TGTGCCAGCAGTCCGCCGGGTAGCGGTGCTCCCTACGAGCAGTACTTC
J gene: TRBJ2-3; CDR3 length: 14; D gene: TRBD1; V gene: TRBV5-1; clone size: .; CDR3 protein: CASSGTGGSDTQYF; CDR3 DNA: TGCGCCAGCAGCGGGACAGGGGGAAGCGATACGCAGTATTTT
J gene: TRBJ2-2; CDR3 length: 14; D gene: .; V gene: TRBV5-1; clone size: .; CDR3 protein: CASSLISGTGELFF; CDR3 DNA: TGCGCCAGCAGCTTGATAAGCGGTACCGGGGAGCTGTTTTTT
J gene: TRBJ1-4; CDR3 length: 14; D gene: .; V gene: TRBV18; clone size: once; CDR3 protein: CASSPGQGSEKLFF; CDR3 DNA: TGTGCCAGCTCACCAGGGCAGGGAAGTGAAAAACTGTTTTTT
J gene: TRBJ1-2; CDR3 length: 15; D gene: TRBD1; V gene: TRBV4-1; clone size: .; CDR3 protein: CASSQGGGGYYGYTF; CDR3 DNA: TGCGCCAGCAGCCAAGGCGGAGGGGGCTACTATGGCTACACCTTC
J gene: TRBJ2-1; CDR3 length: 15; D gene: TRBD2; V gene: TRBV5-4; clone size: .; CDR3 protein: CASSSGTSGNNEQFF; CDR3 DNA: TGTGCCAGCAGCTCCGGGACTAGCGGGAACAATGAGCAGTTCTTC
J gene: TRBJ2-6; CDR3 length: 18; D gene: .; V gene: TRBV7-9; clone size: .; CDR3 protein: CASSLTESYSSGANVLTF; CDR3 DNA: TGTGCCAGCAGCTTAACCGAGTCATATAGCTCTGGGGCCAACGTCCTGACTTTC
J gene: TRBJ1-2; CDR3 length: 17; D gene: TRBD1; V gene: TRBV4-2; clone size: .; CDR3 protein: CASSFVDRVPSNYGYTF; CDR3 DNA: TGTGCCAGCAGCTTTGTGGACAGGGTTCCCTCTAACTATGGCTACACCTTC
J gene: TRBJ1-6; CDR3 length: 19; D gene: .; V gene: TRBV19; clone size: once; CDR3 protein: CASSIGPRGAGSYNSPLHF; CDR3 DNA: TGTGCCAGTAGTATAGGCCCCCGGGGGGCCGGGTCCTATAATTCACCCCTCCACTTT
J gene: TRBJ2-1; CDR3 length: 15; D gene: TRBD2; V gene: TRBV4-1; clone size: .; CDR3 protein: CASSQISGRHNEQFF; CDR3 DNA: TGCGCCAGCAGCCAAATTAGCGGGCGGCACAATGAGCAGTTCTTC
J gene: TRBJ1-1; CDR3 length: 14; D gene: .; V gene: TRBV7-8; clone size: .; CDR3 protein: CASSLARENTEAFF; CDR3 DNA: TGTGCCAGCAGCTTAGCGAGGGAGAACACTGAAGCTTTCTTT
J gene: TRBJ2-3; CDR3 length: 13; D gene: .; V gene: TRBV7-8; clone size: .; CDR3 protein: CASSTTLTDTQYF; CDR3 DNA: TGTGCCAGCAGCACTACGCTCACAGATACGCAGTATTTT
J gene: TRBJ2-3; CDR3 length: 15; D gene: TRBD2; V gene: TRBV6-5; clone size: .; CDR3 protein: CASRRTGLAGVFQYF; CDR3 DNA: TGTGCCAGCAGACGTACGGGACTAGCGGGAGTTTTTCAGTATTTT